This T cell receptor beta chain is drawn from a study of cytomegalovirus exposure and HLA in healthy donors (TCRdb year 2017). With regard to the full study: According to an earlier analysis of around 600 of the donors, about 179 million T cells yielded 90 million to 140 million unique TCR beta sequences and about 300 Gb of sequence data. An early release that covered more than 550 HLA-typed donors contained 250 to 350 gigabases of sequencing data and roughly 84 million unique TCR sequences. The genetic ancestry cluster associated with self-reported Caucasian donors included roughly 84% of the 300 to 400 genotyped donors. The aim of the study was to test whether cataloging public T cell receptors could identify signatures of past pathogen exposure. The T cell repertoires of around 670 subjects were profiled by immunosequencing and related to cytomegalovirus serostatus. A separate validation cohort of 100 to 150 different subjects was used in addition to the roughly 640-subject first cohort. To predict cytomegalovirus infection status, the study brought together high-throughput TCR immunosequencing, statistical association of individual TCRs with disease status, and machine learning. To study patterns of TCR occurrence, a later analysis re-analyzed previously published TCR beta repertoires from 666 donors and added high-resolution HLA genotyping. Rather than using new phenotypic data, the later analysis identified candidate immune exposures from TCR beta sequences and from how often those sequences occurred across donors. In an earlier analysis of about 590 of the donors, high-throughput TCR beta sequencing was used to judge whether each TCR beta V gene segment behaved as functional or pseudogenic. Alongside the repertoire data, information on donor age, sex, ethnicity and CMV serostatus was compiled. In a later genetic analysis, genome-wide SNP genotypes for about 55% of the 666 donors were used, and that subset was treated as a discovery cohort. Every repertoire in the discovery cohort had been generated on one and the same sequencing platform. Both class I and class II loci were covered by HLA typing, at four-digit resolution. Typing coverage differed by locus: A, B, C, DRB1 and DQB1 were typed in roughly 620-630 donors, DQA1 in roughly 500, DPA1 in approximately 610, and DPB1 in around 440. Several DR-DQ haplotypes were handled as single units for association and clustering, since linkage in the cohort was strong. On average, around 240,000 unique TCR beta nucleotide sequences were sequenced per donor among 350 to 400 genotyped donors of the cohort, with 15% to 20% of those sequences being non-productive. The research as a whole found: According to a later analysis, TCR association rates differed among HLA loci, with DRB1 alleles showing the most associated TCRs and HLA-C alleles showing the fewest. Correlated functional status among segregating V segments might reflect linkage disequilibrium, but an unknown experimental factor could not be ruled out. In a later analysis, most CMV-associated TCR beta chains were found to appear HLA-restricted, with HLA associations seemingly driven largely by CMV exposure. In a later analysis, HLA-associated TCR beta chains showed more clonal expansion and lower generation probabilities than non-associated chains that were equally common. Several of the top co-occurrence clusters appeared to be linked to parvovirus B19, influenza, CMV and Epstein-Barr virus, according to a later analysis. The earlier analysis of around 600 of the donors excluded some 15 rarely observed V segments, including chromosome 9 orphons, because counts were too low. A further reported finding was that TCR beta sequences accurately predicted the HLA-A and HLA-B alleles for most subjects in the first cohort. The 87-base-pair reads could not distinguish some IMGT-functional V segments, including TRBV6-2 and TRBV6-3, so those segments were excluded. Cytomegalovirus status was reported to be diagnosed by the classifier with high specificity and sensitivity in both the original and validation cohorts. Broadly in line with IMGT annotations, most TCR beta V segments showed up in productive rearrangements about 87% or about 30% of the time in an earlier analysis of 450 to 750 of the donors. While some public TCRs were present in many individuals, most TCR sequences turned up only very rarely across donors. Specific HLA alleles were associated with 18,000 or so TCR beta sequences at a false discovery rate of 0.05 in a later analysis. An association between a missense DCLRE1C variant and V-gene and J-gene trimming of TCR beta chains was found in a later genetic analysis and replicated in an independent cohort. A few of the identified cytomegalovirus-associated TCR beta chains were confirmed in vitro to be specific for cytomegalovirus antigens. Because HLA typing was missing for some donors at each locus, association tests included only the typed subset. Assigning TCR associations to individual alleles was difficult when HLA alleles, especially DR and DQ, strongly co-occurred. CMV serostatus was the only immune exposure information available for the cohort. The authors suggested that the approach could potentially be extended to other disease states and immunological phenotypes. A group of highly shared sequence variants was considered likely to be a technical artifact of the sequencing pipeline. The cohort was sequenced for TCR beta chains only, and without alpha or paired-chain data the features that could be detected were limited. Roughly uniform sequencing depth across donors was assumed in presence/absence analyses, although this assumption may not hold. According to a later genetic analysis, donors in an Asian-associated ancestry cluster had fewer N-insertions in productive TCRs than the approximately 650-donor mean. The study gave a list of about 160 TCR beta chains associated with cytomegalovirus.

The cohort was made up of 666 healthy bone marrow donors. At the time of sampling, every cohort member was nominally healthy, though immune exposures that went unrecorded were likely present. The donor was CMV seropositive and belonged to the group of 250 to 300 seropositive cohort members. A peripheral blood sample was collected from each donor, and TCR beta sequencing was performed on peripheral blood mononuclear cells. Genomic DNA was extracted from the blood cell samples with the Qiagen DNeasy Blood Extraction Kit. From the germline V gene, CDR1 is SGHDT and CDR2 is YYEEEE. V lost 0 bases and J lost 7 bases; the stretch between them is 11 bases long. The CDR3, from cysteine to phenylalanine, totals 15 residues. The entry retains the CDR3 DNA only, 45 bases that are in frame from base 1. In this sample, this clone turned up a few times. No cognate antigen has been identified for it. Base qualities were left out, and no much larger clone turns up one base away.

Libraries were prepared through the immunoSEQ multiplex PCR assay. A mixture of 60 forward primers for TCR Vbeta segments and 13 reverse primers for TCR Jbeta segments was used in the multiplex PCR. The CDR3 region of rearranged TCR beta genes was amplified from genomic DNA by a multiplex PCR assay. On the Illumina HiSeq System, the amplified TCR beta libraries were sequenced as 87-base-pair reads. As for how the authors treated the data: In a later analysis, 70 million to 95 million unique TCR beta chains were counted across the 500 to 850 repertoires, and approximately 11 million of these chains were shared by at least two donors. Raw reads were error-corrected and collapsed into unique sequences by a nearest-neighbor algorithm in which closely related sequences were merged to remove PCR and sequencing errors. To assign V, D and J gene segments, CDR3 sequences were aligned to IMGT reference sequences. For a sequence to be retained, a match of at least six nucleotides was required to both a V gene segment and a J gene segment. A rearrangement counted as productive if the CDR3 had no stop codons and remained in frame with V and J, and every other rearrangement counted as non-productive. Following IMGT convention, CDR3 was defined as the stretch from the second conserved V-encoded cysteine to the conserved J-encoded phenylalanine. Sequences without an unambiguous match to a single V gene segment were excluded from the earlier analysis of about 630 of the donors. In an earlier analysis of roughly 500 of the donors, V segments were called functional above 56.7% productive rearrangements and were called segregating when the between-donor standard deviation exceeded 5%. To diagnose cytomegalovirus status from the catalog of TCR beta chain sequences, a statistical classification framework was built. V and J gene assignment, in a later analysis, came from comparing TCR nucleotide sequences with IMGT/GENE-DB human TR gene sequences. A later analysis assigned CDR3 sequences and most-parsimonious VDJ recombination scenarios with the TCRdist pipeline. In a later analysis, every TCR beta chain was defined by the combination of its CDR3 amino acid sequence and its V-gene family, and reads without a unique V-gene family were dropped. As a way to deal with suspected cross-contamination and a sequencing artifact, a later analysis dropped hundreds of nucleotide sequences that were highly shared and had low generation probability. A later analysis calculated a clonal expansion index for each public chain from normalized within-repertoire ranks of inferred template counts. Generation probabilities in a later analysis came from a VDJ recombination model fitted to out-of-frame rearrangements, and those results were checked against IGoR. In a later analysis, TCR-TCR, TCR-HLA and TCR-CMV co-occurrence was scored with hypergeometric tests, and a repertoire-size bias correction was applied to TCR pairs. A later analysis estimated false discovery rates by permuting HLA or CMV assignments 20 times. In a later analysis, co-occurring TCRs were grouped using DBSCAN, and TCRdist sequence similarity was added for clustering within HLA-allele-positive subsets. Repertoires with fewer than 30,000 or more than 120,000 public chains, plus five repertoires with anomalous nucleotide sharing, were excluded from co-occurrence clustering. TCRdb stores this immuneACCESS table with in-frame sequences only. Part of the clones is absent; in the studies checked, under half of the shortfall reflects unresolved V genes, and no reason is known for the rest. Clone size and V and J calls were adopted from that table, with D and trimming inferred from the DNA. This sample lists 80,000 to 95,000 clones; roughly 70% were detected once. The top ten constitute roughly 16% of the sample.

The TCR originated in a woman aged 45 to 65 in good health and CMV-seropositive. Sequencing input: PBMCs. Rearrangement joined TRBV5-6 to TRBJ1-6; the D gene is perhaps TRBD1, on 5 matching bases. The nucleotide sequence reads TGTGCCAGCAGCTTGGAAGAGGGGAGGAATTCACCCCTCCACTTT. Its product reads: CASSLEEGRNSPLHF.